This T cell receptor beta chain was identified in a study of blood T cell repertoires in COVID-19 (dated by TCRdb to 2019 to 2021). With regard to the full study: Collaborator samples came from the United States, Italy and Spain and covered acute and convalescent phases of COVID-19. The material from the prospective study consisted of cDNA or gDNA derived from T cells, B-cell-depleted T cells, or PBMCs. Subjects who had been exposed to COVID-19, were actively infected with it, or had recovered from it provided the deeply sampled blood TCRbeta repertoires that made up the dataset. The repertoires were made available in a free public database intended to serve as a resource for research on the immune response to SARS-CoV-2. Samples were obtained from the ongoing ImmuneRACE study (first 160 participants) and from 1,254 subjects provided by 6 global collaborators. A de-identified subject ID, COVID-19 status, age in years and sex were almost always included in the sample metadata. HLA class I and class II types, where available, came from metadata supplied by the sample provider rather than from assay-based typing. What the research found in general, with its limitations: Clinical and demographic metadata were provided uncurated, with the amount varying by source and participant.

Of note for this clone: Which antigen it targets is not known. No base-level quality is on record; no much larger clone is a single base apart.

TCRbeta CDR3 regions were amplified from genomic DNA by means of the immunoSEQ Assay, a bias-controlled multiplex PCR. The authors processed their data as follows. Within the assay, amplification of reference gene primers was used to estimate how many nucleated cells each sample contained. Sequence reads were collapsed and filtered to measure the absolute abundance of every unique TCRbeta CDR3 rearrangement. For each sample, productive Simpson clonality was calculated as the square root of Simpson's diversity index across productive rearrangements. Sourced from immuneACCESS, this table was stored by TCRdb with only in-frame sequences that have V and J called. A share of the clones is absent; for the studies checked, an unresolved V gene accounts for under half, and the remainder has no known explanation. That table is the source of V, J and clone size, and D and trimming were worked out from the DNA. The sample includes over 150,000 clones, with 70% to 90% observed a single time. The leading ten clones occupy less than 10% of the sample.

One collaborating source in Seattle enrolled patients while the patients were actively infected and followed the patients over time throughout the course of disease. Whole blood was collected in K2EDTA tubes by collaborating institutions according to the institutions' own protocols. For TCRbeta analysis, collaborators shipped samples in one of three forms: frozen whole blood, isolated PBMCs, or DNA extracted from either of those sample types. The germline V gene specifies KGHSH as CDR1 and LQKENI as CDR2. Germline trimming amounts to 4 bases on V and 5 bases on J, with 10 as the count of junction bases outside the gene matches. The CDR3 sequence holds 16 residues, the cysteine and phenylalanine included. Solely the CDR3 DNA is kept, with 48 bases framed from the first base.

Sequences were obtained from peripheral blood. This sequence uses TRBV18 and TRBJ1-1; TRBD1 lines up with 10 middle nucleotides. The source is a woman aged 60-75 years with COVID-19, enrolled during active disease. The DNA reads TGTGCCAGCTCACTAGAGACAGGGGGCTGGGGGACTGAAGCTTTCTTT. This is translated as CASSLETGGWGTEAFF.